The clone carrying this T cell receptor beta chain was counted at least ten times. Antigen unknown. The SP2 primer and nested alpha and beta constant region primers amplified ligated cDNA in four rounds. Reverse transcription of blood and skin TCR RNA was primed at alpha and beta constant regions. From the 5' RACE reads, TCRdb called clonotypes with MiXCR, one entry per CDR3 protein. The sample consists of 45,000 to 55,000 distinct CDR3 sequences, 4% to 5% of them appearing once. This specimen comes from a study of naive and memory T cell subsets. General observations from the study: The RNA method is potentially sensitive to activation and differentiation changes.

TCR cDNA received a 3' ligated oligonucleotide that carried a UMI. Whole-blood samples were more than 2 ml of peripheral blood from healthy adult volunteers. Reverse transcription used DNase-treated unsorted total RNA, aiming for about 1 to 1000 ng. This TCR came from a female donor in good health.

The CDR3 loop is CATETAGDLYEQYF. CDR3 bases: TGTGCCACCGAGACAGCGGGAGACCTCTACGAGCAGTACTTC. The chain joins TRBV2 to TRBJ2-7, with 8 bases matching TRBD2. Looked up from germline, CDR1 is SNHLY and CDR2 is FYNNEI. The CDR3 consists of 14 residues. The ends lost 10 bases at V and 3 bases at J; junction bases unmatched: 11. Full variable domain (remainder filled in from reference TRBV2 and TRBJ2-7): EPEVTQTPSHQVTQMGQEVILRCVPISNHLYFYWYRQILGQKVEFLVSFYNNEISEKSEIFDDQFSVERPDGSNFTLKIRSTKLEDSAMYFCATETAGDLYEQYFGPGTRLTVT.